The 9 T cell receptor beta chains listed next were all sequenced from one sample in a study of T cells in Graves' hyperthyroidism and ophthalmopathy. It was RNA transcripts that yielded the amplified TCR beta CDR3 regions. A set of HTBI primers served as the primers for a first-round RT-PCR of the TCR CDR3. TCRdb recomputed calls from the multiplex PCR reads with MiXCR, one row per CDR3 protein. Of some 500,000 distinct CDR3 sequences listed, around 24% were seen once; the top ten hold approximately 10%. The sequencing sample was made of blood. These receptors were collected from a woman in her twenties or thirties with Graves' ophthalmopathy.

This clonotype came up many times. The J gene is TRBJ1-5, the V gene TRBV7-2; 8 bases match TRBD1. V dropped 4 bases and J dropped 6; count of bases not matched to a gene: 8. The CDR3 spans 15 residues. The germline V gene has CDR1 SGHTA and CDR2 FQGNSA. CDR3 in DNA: TGTGCCAGCAGCTCAGGACAGGGCTGGGGTCAGCCCCAGCATTTT. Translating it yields CASSSGQGWGQPQHF. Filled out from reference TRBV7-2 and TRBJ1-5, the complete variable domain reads GAGVSQSPSNKVTEKGKDVELRCDPISGHTALYWYRQSLGQGLEFLIYFQGNSAPDKSGLPSDRFSAERTGGSVSTLTIQRTQQEDSAVYLCASSSGQGWGQPQHFGDGTRLSIL.

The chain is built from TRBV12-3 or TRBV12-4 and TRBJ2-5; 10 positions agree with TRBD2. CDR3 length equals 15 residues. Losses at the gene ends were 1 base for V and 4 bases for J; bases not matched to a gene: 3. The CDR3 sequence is CASSLGWTSGETQYF. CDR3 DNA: TGTGCCAGCAGTTTAGGTTGGACTAGCGGAGAGACCCAGTACTTC.

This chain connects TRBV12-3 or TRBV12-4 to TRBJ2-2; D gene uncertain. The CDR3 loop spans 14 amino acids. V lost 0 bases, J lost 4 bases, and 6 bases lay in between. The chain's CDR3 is CASSLARRTGELFF. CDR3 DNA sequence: TGTGCCAGCAGTTTAGCGAGACGCACCGGGGAGCTGTTTTTT.

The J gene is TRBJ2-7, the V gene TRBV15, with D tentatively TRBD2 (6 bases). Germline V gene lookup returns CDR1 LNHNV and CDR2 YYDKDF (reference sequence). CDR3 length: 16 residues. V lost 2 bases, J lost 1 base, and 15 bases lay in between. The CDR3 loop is CATSRTRDFTSYEQYF. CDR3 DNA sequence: TGTGCCACCAGCAGAACCAGGGACTTCACATCCTACGAGCAGTACTTC. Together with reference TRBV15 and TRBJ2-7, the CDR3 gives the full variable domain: DAMVIQNPRYQVTQFGKPVTLSCSQTLNHNVMYWYQQKSSQAPKLLFHYYDKDFNNEADTPDNFQSRRPNTSFCFLDIRSPGLGDTAMYLCATSRTRDFTSYEQYFGPGTRLTVT.

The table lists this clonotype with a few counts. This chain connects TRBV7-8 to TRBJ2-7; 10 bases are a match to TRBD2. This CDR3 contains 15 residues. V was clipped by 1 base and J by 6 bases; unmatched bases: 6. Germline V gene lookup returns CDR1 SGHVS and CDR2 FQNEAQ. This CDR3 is CASSLGSGRALEQYF. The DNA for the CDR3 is TGTGCCAGCAGCTTAGGGAGCGGGAGGGCCCTCGAGCAGTACTTC.

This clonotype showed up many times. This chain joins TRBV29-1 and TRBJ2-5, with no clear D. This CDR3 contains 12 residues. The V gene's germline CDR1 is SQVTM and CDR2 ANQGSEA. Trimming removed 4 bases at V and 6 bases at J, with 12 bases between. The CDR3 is CSVVIREKTQYF. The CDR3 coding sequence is TGCAGCGTTGTTATTAGGGAAAAGACCCAGTACTTC. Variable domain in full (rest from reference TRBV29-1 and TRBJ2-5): SAVISQKPSRDICQRGTSLTIQCQVDSQVTMMFWYRQQPGQSLTLIATANQGSEATYESGFVIDKFPISRPNLTFSTLTVSNMSPEDSSIYLCSVVIREKTQYFGPGTRLLVL.

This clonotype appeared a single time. The CDR3 DNA reads as TGTGCCAGCAGTCCAAGCGGGAAAGAGACCCAGTACTTC. The encoded protein is CASSPSGKETQYF. V gene TRBV28 combines with J gene TRBJ2-5; 7 positions match TRBD2. The CDR3 totals 13 residues. Germline V gene lookup returns CDR1 MDHEN and CDR2 SYDVKM. V lost 5 bases to trimming and J lost 3 bases; unmatched junction nucleotides: 3. The complete variable domain, with remaining parts taken from reference TRBV28 and TRBJ2-5, reads DVKVTQSSRYLVKRTGEKVFLECVQDMDHENMFWYRQDPGLGLRLIYFSYDVKMKEKGDIPEGYSVSREKKERFSLILESASTNQTSMYLCASSPSGKETQYFGPGTRLLVL.

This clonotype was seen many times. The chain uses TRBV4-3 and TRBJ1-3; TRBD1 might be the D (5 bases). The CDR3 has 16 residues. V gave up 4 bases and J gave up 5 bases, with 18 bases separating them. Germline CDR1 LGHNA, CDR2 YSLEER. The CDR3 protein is CASSPGLGDARNTIYF. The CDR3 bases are TGCGCCAGCAGCCCAGGCCTAGGGGACGCTCGAAACACCATATATTTT.

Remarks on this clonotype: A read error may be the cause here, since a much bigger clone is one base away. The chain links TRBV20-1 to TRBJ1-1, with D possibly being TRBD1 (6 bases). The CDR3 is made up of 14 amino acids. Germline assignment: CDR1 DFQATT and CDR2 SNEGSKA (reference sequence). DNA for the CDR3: TGCAGTGCCCCCTCGACAGGACTGAACACTGAAGCTTGCTTT. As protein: CSAPSTGLNTEACF.